The 29 T cell receptor beta chains below all came from one sample that was sequenced in a study of T cells in localized non-small cell lung cancer. Sequencing used immunoSEQ multiplex PCR; TCRdb keeps in-frame clones, though not all of them. The top ten clones hold 4% to 5% of a sample with around 26,000 clones, less than 95% of them seen once. Sample: peripheral blood, taken before any cancer treatment. Receptor source: a female donor of 60 years or more with stage II squamous cell lung carcinoma.

The chain links TRBV4-2 to TRBJ2-2; D unclear. The germline V gene has CDR1 LGHNA and CDR2 YNFKEQ. This CDR3 comprises 15 residues. Deletions cut 1 base from V and 1 base from J, with 7 bases between. CDR3 sequence reads: CASSQVSLNTGELFF. The CDR3 bases are TGTGCCAGCAGCCAAGTCAGCTTGAACACCGGGGAGCTGTTTTTT.

J is TRBJ1-6 and V is TRBV7-2; the match to TRBD1 covers 8 bases. V lost 5 bases to trimming and J lost 6 bases; unmatched junction nucleotides: 12. This CDR3 contains 17 residues. Germline V gene lookup returns CDR1 SGHTA and CDR2 FQGNSA. The CDR3 nucleotides read TGTGCCAGCAGCCCTAGGGCGACAGGGGCCTTTAATTCACCCCTCCACTTT. This codes for CASSPRATGAFNSPLHF.

The chain combines TRBV2 with TRBJ1-2, with D possibly being TRBD1 (6 bases). Germline CDR1 reads SNHLY; CDR2 reads FYNNEI. This CDR3 has 14 residues. Trimming left V 6 bases short and J 3 bases short, with 14 bases between. The CDR3 sequence is CASREGGWDYGYTF. DNA of the CDR3: TGTGCCAGCAGGGAGGGGGGCTGGGACTATGGCTACACCTTC.

This clone came up a few times. The chain is built from TRBV9 and TRBJ1-2; D ambiguous. Germline V gives CDR1 SGDLS, CDR2 YYNGEE. CDR3 size: 13 residues. Trimming removed 3 bases at V and 1 base at J, with 7 bases between. The CDR3 here is CASSAGLNYGYTF. The CDR3 DNA is TGTGCCAGCAGCGCCGGACTTAACTATGGCTACACCTTC.

With respect to this clone: Sequence at one end of the junction differs from germline and may be a read error. V is TRBV6-6 and J is TRBJ2-1; TRBD2 agrees at 9 bases. Per the germline V gene, CDR1 is MNHNY and CDR2 is SVGAGI (reference sequence). The CDR3 sequence is 16 residues long. The CDR3, as DNA: TGTGCCAGCAGTGACTCCCTAGCGGGATCGGAGAATGAGCAGTTCTTC. Translating gives CASSDSLAGSENEQFF.

The V gene is TRBV5-6, the J gene TRBJ1-1, with D unclear. CDR3 size: 14 residues. V lost 3 bases and J lost 2, with 11 bases in between. CDR1 is SGHDT and CDR2 is YYEEEE in the germline V gene. DNA for the CDR3: TGTGCCAGCAGCTGGTCGTTCAGAAACACTGAAGCTTTCTTT. Protein: CASSWSFRNTEAFF. The variable domain in full, with the rest retrieved from reference TRBV5-6 and TRBJ1-1, is DAGVTQSPTHLIKTRGQQVTLRCSPKSGHDTVSWYQQALGQGPQFIFQYYEEEERQRGNFPDRFSGHQFPNYSSELNVNALLLGDSALYLCASSWSFRNTEAFFGQGTRLTVV.

The J gene is TRBJ1-5, the V gene TRBV28, with D perhaps TRBD1 (5 bases). The CDR3 is made up of 17 amino acids. Germline assignment: CDR1 MDHEN and CDR2 SYDVKM. The ends were cut back, 5 bases at V and 0 bases at J, with 17 bases in the middle. This CDR3 is CASSQDRLGGSNQPQHF. The CDR3 nucleotides read TGTGCCAGCAGTCAAGACCGCCTGGGGGGTAGCAATCAGCCCCAGCATTTT. Full variable domain (rest looked up from reference TRBV28 and TRBJ1-5): DVKVTQSSRYLVKRTGEKVFLECVQDMDHENMFWYRQDPGLGLRLIYFSYDVKMKEKGDIPEGYSVSREKKERFSLILESASTNQTSMYLCASSQDRLGGSNQPQHFGDGTRLSIL.

The rearrangement links TRBV5-1 to TRBJ1-2; D remains unclear. In germline, CDR1 is SGHRS, CDR2 YFSETQ. Trimming took 0 bases from V and 0 from J, leaving 9 bases between them. The CDR3 covers 15 residues. CDR3 sequence reads: CASSLVGTANYGYTF. As DNA, the CDR3 is TGCGCCAGCAGCTTGGTCGGCACCGCTAACTATGGCTACACCTTC.

This sequence joins TRBV7-9 and TRBJ2-2, with D uncertain. The germline CDR1 and CDR2 sequences are SEHNR and FQNEAQ (reference sequence). The V and J ends lost 5 bases and 2 bases respectively, with 12 bases between them. The CDR3 extends over 15 amino acids. CDR3 nucleotides: TGTGCCAGCAGCCCTACAAGACGAAACACCGGGGAGCTGTTTTTT. As protein: CASSPTRRNTGELFF.

The chain joins TRBV5-1 to TRBJ1-2, with TRBD1 matching 9 bases. The germline gives CDR1 SGHRS, CDR2 YFSETQ. V lost 4 bases, J lost 6 bases, and 7 bases stayed unmatched. The CDR3 contains 14 residues. Written as DNA, the CDR3 is TGCGCCAGCAGCCGGGGACAGGGTGTGAATGGCTACACCTTC. Its protein product is CASSRGQGVNGYTF. Supplemented by reference TRBV5-1 and TRBJ1-2, the full variable domain reads KAGVTQTPRYLIKTRGQQVTLSCSPISGHRSVSWYQQTPGQGLQFLFEYFSETQRNKGNFPGRFSGRQFSNSRSEMNVSTLELGDSALYLCASSRGQGVNGYTFGSGTRLTVV.

The CDR3 region has the DNA TGCACCAGCAGCCAAGGAGCTGATCTCACAGATACGCAGTATTTT. This sequence encodes CTSSQGADLTDTQYF. The chain uses TRBV1 and TRBJ2-3; TRBD2 is taken as the D call from the table, unchecked against the DNA. TRBV1 is a documented pseudogene. The CDR3 has 15 residues.

The chain links TRBV7-3 to TRBJ2-3; TRBD1 might be the D (5 bases). The CDR3 covers 15 residues. With 5 bases removed from V and 1 base from J, the gap between germline ends came to 13 bases. Germline V gives CDR1 SGHTA, CDR2 FQGTGA. Here the CDR3 reads CASSISGIRTDTQYF. The CDR3 DNA follows: TGTGCCAGCAGCATCTCAGGGATTCGCACAGATACGCAGTATTTT. Filled out from reference TRBV7-3 and TRBJ2-3, the complete variable domain reads GAGVSQTPSNKVTEKGKYVELRCDPISGHTALYWYRQSLGQGPEFLIYFQGTGAADDSGLPNDRFFAVRPEGSVSTLKIQRTERGDSAVYLCASSISGIRTDTQYFGPGTRLTVL.

The chain recombines TRBV5-6 with TRBJ2-2; D is unresolved. The CDR3 is made up of 12 amino acids. The V end was cut by 0 bases, the J end by 6 bases, with 3 bases between. Germline V gene data show CDR1 as SGHDT and CDR2 as YYEEEE. The CDR3 region has the DNA TGTGCCAGCAGCTTGGCGGCCGGGGAGCTGTTTTTT. Residues: CASSLAAGELFF.

The chain uses TRBV10-3 and TRBJ1-2; no reliable D call. The germline gives CDR1 ENHRY, CDR2 SYGVKD. The CDR3 consists of 14 residues. Trimming took 4 bases from V and 5 from J, leaving 14 bases between them. CDR3 in amino acids: CAISVSGGEYGYTF. The CDR3 DNA reads TGTGCCATCAGTGTGTCAGGTGGGGAATATGGCTACACCTTC.

V usage is TRBV2 and J usage is TRBJ1-1, with D tentatively TRBD1 (5 bases). CDR1 is SNHLY and CDR2 is FYNNEI in the germline V gene. V lost 3 bases and J lost 1, with 12 bases in between. CDR3 size: 15 residues. DNA for the CDR3: TGTGCCAGCAGTGAGGCCCTAGGACAGAACACTGAAGCTTTCTTT. Encoded protein: CASSEALGQNTEAFF.

The chain couples TRBV11-1 to TRBJ2-5, with 9 bases identical to TRBD1. The CDR3 covers 15 residues. With V trimmed by 4 bases and J by 1 base, 4 bases remained unmatched. Germline V gene sequence: CDR1 SGHAT, CDR2 FQDESV (reference sequence). CDR3 protein: CASSSRDRAQETQYF. DNA for the CDR3: TGTGCCAGCAGCTCTAGGGACAGGGCCCAAGAGACCCAGTACTTC.

The genes are TRBV7-2 and TRBJ1-5; D is unresolved. Germline CDR1 and CDR2: SGHTA and FQGNSA. The germline V and J ends were trimmed by 5 bases and 6 bases, with 11 bases remaining between them. This CDR3 is 13 amino acids long. CDR3 bases: TGTGCCAGCAGCCTAATAGTTACTCAGCCCCAGCATTTT. Its protein is CASSLIVTQPQHF.

The CDR3 DNA sequence: TGTGCCAGCACCCGGGACGGGGTCACCGGGGAGCTGTTTTTT. Amino acid sequence: CASTRDGVTGELFF. The chain employs TRBV6-5 and TRBJ2-2; tentatively, D is TRBD1 or TRBD2 (5 bases each). Trimming removed 7 bases at V and 4 bases at J, with 13 bases between. In germline, CDR1 is MNHEY, CDR2 SVGAGI. The CDR3 runs to 14 residues.

The chain is built from TRBV5-1 and TRBJ1-2; D uncertain. Germline V lookup: CDR1 SGHRS, CDR2 YFSETQ. The CDR3 contains 14 residues. V lost 4 bases, J lost 7 bases, and 17 bases lay in between. CDR3: CASSNTGQNVGYTF. The CDR3 DNA is TGCGCCAGCAGCAACACCGGGCAAAACGTTGGCTACACCTTC.

The genes are TRBV6-5 and TRBJ2-7, with D possibly matching TRBD2 (6 bases). V shed 8 bases and J shed 1 base, with 6 bases lying between them. In germline, CDR1 is MNHEY, CDR2 SVGAGI. The CDR3 length is 11 residues. Written as DNA, the CDR3 is TGTGCCAGCCGGGGGTCCTACGAGCAGTACTTC. Translated: CASRGSYEQYF.

J is TRBJ2-7 and V is TRBV7-9; D possibly corresponds to TRBD2 (5 bases). Germline CDR1 is SEHNR and CDR2 is FQNEAQ (reference sequence). This CDR3 spans 14 amino acids. The V end was cut by 2 bases, the J end by 3 bases, with 11 bases between. The CDR3 here is CASSLQEAGYEQYF. CDR3 DNA sequence: TGTGCCAGCAGCTTACAGGAGGCCGGCTACGAGCAGTACTTC.

The gene calls are TRBV5-6 and TRBJ1-2; no clear D. The V gene's germline CDR1 is SGHDT and CDR2 YYEEEE. The length of the CDR3 is 14 residues. Trimming removed 0 bases at V and 4 bases at J, with 10 bases between. The chain's CDR3 is CASSLDGDSYGYTF. CDR3 coding DNA: TGTGCCAGCAGCTTGGATGGGGATAGCTATGGCTACACCTTC.

A few counts support this clone. CDR3 sequence: CSVQDRPRLRERVWETQYF. CDR3 bases: TGCAGCGTTCAGGACAGACCACGGTTGCGGGAGAGAGTTTGGGAGACCCAGTACTTC. This chain connects TRBV29-1 to TRBJ2-5, with D possibly matching TRBD2 (7 bases). The CDR3 loop spans 19 amino acids. V was cut by 5 bases and J by 5 bases, with 33 bases left in between. Per the germline V gene, CDR1 is SQVTM and CDR2 is ANQGSEA.

The chain uses TRBV5-1 and TRBJ2-7, with 12 nucleotides matching TRBD2. Germline values: CDR1 SGHRS, CDR2 YFSETQ. CDR3 length: 16 amino acids. V was pared by 2 bases and J by 1 base, with 4 bases of the junction left unmatched. The CDR3 protein is CASSFSSGGGSYEQYF. CDR3 DNA: TGCGCCAGCAGCTTCTCTAGCGGGGGGGGATCCTACGAGCAGTACTTC. The full variable domain, in which reference TRBV5-1 and TRBJ2-7 provide the parts outside the CDR3, is KAGVTQTPRYLIKTRGQQVTLSCSPISGHRSVSWYQQTPGQGLQFLFEYFSETQRNKGNFPGRFSGRQFSNSRSEMNVSTLELGDSALYLCASSFSSGGGSYEQYFGPGTRLTVT.

The chain couples TRBV5-1 to TRBJ1-1; 7 positions match TRBD1. The germline V gene has CDR1 SGHRS and CDR2 YFSETQ. This CDR3 spans 14 amino acids. V lost 0 bases to trimming and J lost 4 bases; unmatched junction nucleotides: 3. CDR3 sequence reads: CASSLVRGPTEAFF. CDR3 DNA: TGCGCCAGCAGCTTGGTGAGGGGGCCCACTGAAGCTTTCTTT.

V usage is TRBV5-1 and J usage is TRBJ2-3; D gene uncertain. CDR1 and CDR2 from the germline V gene are SGHRS and YFSETQ. The CDR3 spans 13 residues. V was pared by 0 bases and J by 4 bases, with 6 bases between. In DNA form, the CDR3 reads TGCGCCAGCAGCTTGGTTGAGGCAGATACGCAGTATTTT. Residues: CASSLVEADTQYF.

The chain joins TRBV28 to TRBJ1-1; possibly TRBD1 for D (6 bases). Trimming cost V 4 bases and J 1 base, with 10 bases left between them. CDR1 and CDR2 from the germline V gene are MDHEN and SYDVKM. This CDR3 region has 14 residues. CDR3 in DNA: TGTGCCAGCAGTTCGACGGGACAGAACACTGAAGCTTTCTTT. Protein product: CASSSTGQNTEAFF.

The V and J genes are TRBV11-3 and TRBJ2-3, with 9 bases aligning to TRBD2. In germline, CDR1 is SGHNT, CDR2 YENEEA. This CDR3 is built from 16 residues. After removal of 2 bases from V and 6 bases from J, the junction contained 9 bases not matched to a gene. CDR3 protein: CASSLNPLAGRDTQYF. The CDR3 nucleotides are TGTGCCAGCAGCTTAAACCCCCTAGCGGGGCGGGATACGCAGTATTTT.

The chain joins TRBV6-1 to TRBJ2-3; possibly TRBD1 for D (6 bases). The germline gives CDR1 MNHNS, CDR2 SASEGT. Trimming pared 2 bases from V and 4 bases from J, leaving 7 bases between. The CDR3 runs 13 residues. CDR3 nucleotide sequence: TGTGCCAGCAGTGAACAGGGGTCAGATACGCAGTATTTT. It specifies CASSEQGSDTQYF.